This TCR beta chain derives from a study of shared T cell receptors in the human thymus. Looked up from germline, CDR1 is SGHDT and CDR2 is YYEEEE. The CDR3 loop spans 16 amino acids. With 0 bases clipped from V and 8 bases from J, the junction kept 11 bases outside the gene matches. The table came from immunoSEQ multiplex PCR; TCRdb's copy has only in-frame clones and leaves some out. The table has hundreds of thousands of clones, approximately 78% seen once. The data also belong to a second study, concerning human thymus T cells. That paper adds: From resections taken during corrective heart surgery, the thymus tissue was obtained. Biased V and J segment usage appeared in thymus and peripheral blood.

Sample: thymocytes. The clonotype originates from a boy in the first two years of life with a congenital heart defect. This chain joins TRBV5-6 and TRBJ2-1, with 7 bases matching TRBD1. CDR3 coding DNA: TGTGCCAGCAGCTTGGCCGTGCAGGAGAGGGGGCATGAGCAGTTCTTC. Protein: CASSLAVQERGHEQFF.